This T cell receptor beta chain stems from a study of CD8 T cells in ankylosing spondylitis. The length of the CDR3 is 12 residues. V was clipped by 3 bases and J by 7 bases, with 7 bases between them. TCRdb recomputed calls from the 5' RACE reads with MiXCR, one row per CDR3 protein. The table shows about 160,000 distinct CDR3 sequences, with roughly 10% occurring only once. This clonotype has a count of ten or more. Its antigen is undetermined. Study observations and caveats: In synovial fluid and blood from reactive arthritis, some motif variants were previously reported. Reports say disease-linked clones showed up significantly more in matched ankylosing spondylitis synovial fluid.

The sequence was collected from a female donor with ankylosing spondylitis or in good health (not recorded which). The sequenced material came from blood, either unsorted or a sorted T cell fraction (not recorded which). This sequence joins TRBV12-3 or TRBV12-4 and TRBJ2-1, with unresolved D. The CDR3 loop is CASSFGRNEQFF. The CDR3 nucleotides read TGTGCCAGCAGTTTCGGTCGGAATGAGCAGTTCTTC.